The following is a T cell receptor (beta chain) sequence with its context. Its antigen is still unknown. The data belong to a study of OX40 agonist ivuxolimab in advanced cancers. Whole-study context: Therapy given before enrollment (anti-PD-1, anti-PD-L1 or anti-CTLA-4) was allowed, and roughly 41% had some. Two cutaneous melanoma patients and one hepatocellular carcinoma patient, three in all, had partial responses.

Study outcomes and limitations: Expanded peripheral T-cell antigen specificity went undetermined.

The method was immunoSEQ multiplex PCR; TCRdb's version includes in-frame clones alone and lacks a portion of them. The data show under 80,000 clones, around nine tenths seen once. The CDR3 extends over 15 amino acids. Deletions cut 3 bases from V and 0 bases from J, with 9 bases between. Germline V gene lookup returns CDR1 SGHTA and CDR2 FQGNSA. This TCR came from an adult with an advanced solid tumor such as melanoma, head and neck, liver or kidney cancer. Specimen: CD4+ or CD8+ T cells sorted from blood, collected in a trial of the OX40 agonist ivuxolimab. The chain uses TRBV7-2 and TRBJ1-3, with TRBD1 as a possible D gene (5 bases). The DNA for the CDR3 is TGTGCCAGCAGCTTCCTCAGGGACTCTGGAAACACCATATATTTT. It is translated as CASSFLRDSGNTIYF.